The 9 T cell receptor beta chains reported below all come from one sample, sequenced in a study of Ad26.COV2.S vaccination and SARS-CoV-2 variants. Sequenced by immunoSEQ multiplex PCR; TCRdb stores in-frame clones only, minus some. The sample lists around 420,000 clones, roughly 88% occurring once. Treatment: roughly 19 received Ad26.COV2.S at low or high dose, single or two shots; roughly five received placebo; per-sample allocation not given. Specimens were obtained on day 63 following the first vaccine or placebo injection. This material consisted of peripheral blood, taken in a trial of Ad26.COV2.S vaccine versus placebo. The receptors were gathered from a person aged 18-65 years who received the Ad26.COV2.S COVID-19 vaccine or a placebo.

The J gene is TRBJ1-2, the V gene TRBV28; weak D call: TRBD1 (6 bases). Germline V gene data show CDR1 as MDHEN and CDR2 as SYDVKM. V lost 1 base and J lost 2, with 14 bases in between. The CDR3 sequence is 16 residues long. DNA for the CDR3: TGTGCCAGCAGTTTATTGCCAGGGGCTCCAAACTATGGCTACACCTTC. Its translation is CASSLLPGAPNYGYTF.

The chain employs TRBV4-1 and TRBJ1-3, with a tentative D call TRBD1 (5 bases). The V end was cut by 4 bases, the J end by 0 bases, with 19 bases between. Germline V gives CDR1 MGHRA, CDR2 YSYEKL. This CDR3 is 18 amino acids long. The CDR3 spells CASSREGARAASGNTIYF. For the CDR3, the DNA is TGCGCCAGCAGCCGGGAAGGGGCGCGGGCCGCCTCTGGAAACACCATATATTTT.

This clone has only one observation. The chain carries TRBV27 and TRBJ2-3; 7 positions match TRBD1. CDR1 is MNHEY and CDR2 is SMNVEV in the germline V gene (reference sequence). The CDR3 runs to 14 residues. The trim removed 2 bases at V and 7 bases at J, leaving 6 bases unmatched. CDR3 in DNA: TGTGCCAGCAGTTTACTACAGGGGATTTATACGCAGTATTTT. Protein: CASSLLQGIYTQYF.

This clone was seen once. This chain links TRBV2 with TRBJ2-7, with a possible D match to TRBD1 (6 bases). V lost 6 bases, J lost 2 bases, and 8 bases lay in between. The length of the CDR3 is 12 residues. CDR1 is SNHLY and CDR2 is FYNNEI in the germline V gene. CDR3 sequence (DNA): TGTGCCAGCAGCTGGGACACCTACGAGCAGTACTTC. Its translation: CASSWDTYEQYF.

This clone was recorded once. The chain links TRBV3-1 (or the pseudogene TRBV3-2) to TRBJ2-2, with TRBD2 as a possible D gene (7 bases). The CDR3 sequence is 16 residues long. V was clipped by 9 bases and J by 4 bases, with 21 bases between them. The germline V gene has CDR1 LGHDT and CDR2 YNNKEL (reference sequence). Here the CDR3 reads CARPLPGGRGTGELFF. The CDR3 region has the DNA TGTGCCAGGCCCCTGCCGGGGGGCCGTGGCACCGGGGAGCTGTTTTTT.

Points on this clone: The sample contains more than one DNA sequence encoding this CDR3. Here the CDR3 reads CSAAGTYEQYF. The CDR3 DNA reads as TGCAGCGCCGCGGGGACCTACGAGCAGTACTTC. This chain links TRBV29-1 with TRBJ2-7; TRBD2 is a possible D gene (6 bases). Trimming cost V 7 bases and J 2 bases, with 9 bases left between them. The CDR3 loop spans 11 amino acids. Germline V lookup: CDR1 SQVTM, CDR2 ANQGSEA.

In DNA form, the CDR3 reads TGTGCCAGCTCCGCCGGGACACCATTAAACACCGGGGAGCTGTTTTTT. Translating it yields CASSAGTPLNTGELFF. The rearrangement links TRBV18 to TRBJ2-2; perhaps TRBD1 as D (6 bases). The CDR3 contains 16 residues. V lost 6 bases, J lost 2 bases, and 16 bases lay in between. Looked up from germline, CDR1 is KGHSH and CDR2 is LQKENI.

V and J are TRBV7-8 and TRBJ2-4; D is perhaps TRBD1 (6 bases). Deletions cut 0 bases from V and 2 bases from J, with 17 bases between. The CDR3 is 18 residues long. Germline CDR1 reads SGHVS; CDR2 reads FQNEAQ. The CDR3 sequence is CASSLARTQRGSKNIQYF. DNA of the CDR3: TGTGCCAGCAGCTTAGCGCGGACCCAAAGGGGGTCCAAAAACATTCAGTACTTC.

This clone has a single count. The chain links TRBV27 to TRBJ2-2; D remains ambiguous. V lost 4 bases to trimming and J lost 0 bases, with 6 bases between them. The length of the CDR3 is 14 residues. Germline CDR1 MNHEY, CDR2 SMNVEV (reference sequence). The CDR3 sequence is CASSYTSNTGELFF. The CDR3 DNA is TGTGCCAGCAGTTACACCTCGAACACCGGGGAGCTGTTTTTT.